Listed below are T cell receptor beta chains from one sample, sequenced in a study of Graves' ophthalmopathy and Graves' hyperthyroidism. TCRdb passed the multiplex PCR reads through MiXCR, listing each CDR3 protein once. Among some 170,000 distinct CDR3 sequences listed, roughly two fifths were seen once. The specimen sequenced was peripheral blood. These receptors were taken from a man younger than 40 with Graves' ophthalmopathy. Each CDR3 is given with its conserved first and last residue. A D gene is named only where the DNA matches it firmly. Size is stated for part of the rows, as once, few or many counts, or as a class when the clone is expanded.

-	TRBV20-1	TRBJ1-5	-	TGCAGTGCCCCCCCCGGGATTCGTGGTAATCAGCCCCAGCATTTT	CSAPPGIRGNQPQHF
-	TRBV20-1	TRBJ1-5	many	TGCAGTGCACTGGACAGCCTGAATCAGCCCCAGCATTTT	CSALDSLNQPQHF
-	TRBV19	TRBJ2-4	-	TGTGCCAGTAGCCAGGCGGGAAAAAACATTCAGTACTTC	CASSQAGKNIQYF
TRBD2	TRBV6-2/TRBV6-3	TRBJ2-2	many	TGTGCCAGCAGTTACTCAAGAACTAGCGGGAGGGTCGGGGAGCTGTTTTTT	CASSYSRTSGRVGELFF
TRBD2	TRBV12-3/TRBV12-4	TRBJ2-7	-	TGTGCCAGCAGTCGACAGCGGGGGTCCTACGAGCAGTACTTC	CASSRQRGSYEQYF
-	TRBV29-1	TRBJ2-7	many	TGCAGCGTTGAGAGTAAAGGGCAAGGCTACGAGCAGTACTTC	CSVESKGQGYEQYF
TRBD2	TRBV11-2	TRBJ2-5	many	TGTGCCAGCAGCTTAGTCTCGAGCGGGAGGGAGACCCAGTACTTC	CASSLVSSGRETQYF
TRBD2	TRBV19	TRBJ2-7	many	TGTGCCAGTAGCCCGGGACTAGCCTTAAACGAGCAGTACTTC	CASSPGLALNEQYF
-	TRBV6-2/TRBV6-3	TRBJ2-7	-	TGTGCCAGCATGACTAGCTCCTACGAGCAGTACTTC	CASMTSSYEQYF
TRBD1	TRBV24-1	TRBJ2-7	many	TGTGCCACCAGTGATTTTACAGGGGGCATCGACGAGCAGTACTTC	CATSDFTGGIDEQYF
-	TRBV12-3/TRBV12-4	TRBJ2-5	many	TGTGCCAGCAGCCGGACACCAGTAGGGGAGACCCAGTACTTC	CASSRTPVGETQYF
TRBD1	TRBV28	TRBJ1-2	many	TGTGCCAGCAGACTTCCAGGGGGAGGCTACACCTTC	CASRLPGGGYTF
TRBD1	TRBV28	TRBJ1-2	many	TGTGCCAGCAGCGCGACAGGGGGCGCAAGTCCCGATGGCTACACCTTC	CASSATGGASPDGYTF
-	TRBV20-1	TRBJ2-3	-	TGCAGTGCGCGAACTAGTGCTGGGTATTTT	CSARTSAGYF
TRBD1	TRBV2	TRBJ1-1	many	TGTGCCAGCAGATACCGAACAGGGGGCAACACTGAAGCTTTCTTT	CASRYRTGGNTEAFF
-	TRBV28	TRBJ2-7	-	TGTGCCAGCAGTAAACCTCGGGCGGACGGGTACTTC	CASSKPRADGYF
-	TRBV27	TRBJ1-1	-	TGTGCCAGCAGTCCCGACATGTATATGAACACTGAAGCTTTCTTT	CASSPDMYMNTEAFF
-	TRBV24-1	TRBJ2-7	many	TGTGCCACCAGTGATCCCCCAGGCGAGCAGTACTTC	CATSDPPGEQYF
TRBD2	TRBV6-1	TRBJ2-7	many	TGTGCCAGCAGTGAGACTAGCGGGAGGACCTACGAGCAGTACTTC	CASSETSGRTYEQYF
TRBD2	TRBV6-5	TRBJ2-5	many	TGTGCCAGCAGTTACTCGACTAGCGGAGAAGAGACCCAGTACTTC	CASSYSTSGEETQYF
TRBD1	TRBV12-3/TRBV12-4	TRBJ1-6	-	TGTGCCAGCAAGGCGGACAGGCTTAATTCACCCCTCCACTTT	CASKADRLNSPLHF
-	TRBV12-5	TRBJ2-5	-	TGTGCTAGTGGCTTCAACTTAGAGACCCAGTGCTTC	CASGFNLETQCF
-	TRBV7-3	TRBJ2-2	-	TGTGCCAGCAGCTTGGGGATGAACACCGGGGAGCTGTTTTTT	CASSLGMNTGELFF
TRBD1	TRBV12-3/TRBV12-4	TRBJ1-5	-	TGTGCCAGCAATCCGCCGGGACAGTCTAATCAGCCCCAGCATTTT	CASNPPGQSNQPQHF
-	TRBV30	TRBJ1-3	few	TGTGCCTGGAGTGTAGGGGGCTCTGGAAACACCATATATTTT	CAWSVGGSGNTIYF
-	TRBV6-2/TRBV6-3	TRBJ2-7	many	TGTGCCAGCTGGCCCGGGACCGCCTCCTACGAGCAGTACTTC	CASWPGTASYEQYF
-	TRBV19	TRBJ2-2	many	TGTGCCAGTAGTCCCATCTGGGGGCGCAACACCGGGGAGCTGTTTTTT	CASSPIWGRNTGELFF
TRBD2	TRBV7-8	TRBJ2-7	-	TGTGCCAGCAGCTTAGCAGATGTAGCGGGAGCTAACTACGAGCAGTACTTC	CASSLADVAGANYEQYF
TRBD2	TRBV4-1	TRBJ2-3	many	TGCGCCAGCAGCCAGGTCGGACTAGGCACAGATACGCAGTATTTT	CASSQVGLGTDTQYF
-	TRBV15	TRBJ2-5	many	TGTGCCACCAGCAGAGTGATGCGGCAGGGAGAGACCCAGTACTTC	CATSRVMRQGETQYF
TRBD1	TRBV3-1	TRBJ1-2	many	TGTGCCAGCAGCCAGGGGACAGGGGATGGCTACACCTTC	CASSQGTGDGYTF
TRBD2	TRBV7-2	TRBJ2-7	-	TGTGCCAGCAGCTCAACTAGCGGACCCTACGAGCAGTACTTC	CASSSTSGPYEQYF
TRBD2	TRBV30	TRBJ2-2	-	TGTGCCTGGAGTGGTGCTAGCGGAAAGAACACCGGGGAGCTGTTTTTT	CAWSGASGKNTGELFF
-	TRBV7-8	TRBJ2-7	-	TGTGCCAGCAGCTTAGGAGGGCCGGTCCTCTCCGAGCAGTACTTC	CASSLGGPVLSEQYF
-	TRBV12-3/TRBV12-4	TRBJ1-2	many	TGTGCCAGCAGCCGAGGACCGAGCTATGGCTACACCTTC	CASSRGPSYGYTF
-	TRBV9	TRBJ2-2	many	TGTGCCAGCAGCGTAGTTCCGATTGCGGGGAACACCGGGGAGCTGTTTTTT	CASSVVPIAGNTGELFF
TRBD1	TRBV27	TRBJ1-1	many	TGTGCCAGCAGTTTAAAAGGGGGCCTCCTCCCGGGAACTGAAGCTTTCTTT	CASSLKGGLLPGTEAFF
-	TRBV7-8	TRBJ1-2	-	TGTGCCAGCAGCTTAGCGACAGTGCCCTATGGCTACACCTTC	CASSLATVPYGYTF
TRBD2	TRBV6-5	TRBJ2-7	few	TGTGCCAGCAGTTACTCAGGCCGGGACTACCTGTACGAGCAGTACTTC	CASSYSGRDYLYEQYF
-	TRBV7-2	TRBJ1-5	-	TGTGCCAGCAGCTGGGACTTCACCGGGCCCCAGCATTTT	CASSWDFTGPQHF
-	TRBV10-3	TRBJ1-1	many	TGTGCCATCAGTGAGTCAGTCAGTATGAACACTGAAGCTTTCTTT	CAISESVSMNTEAFF
TRBD2	TRBV12-3/TRBV12-4	TRBJ2-7	-	TGTGCCAGCAGTATGGTGGGGGGACTAGTCGTGAGTCCCTACGAGCAGTACTTC	CASSMVGGLVVSPYEQYF
-	TRBV28	TRBJ1-2	many	TGTGCCAGCAGTTTCACAGGGTCCTATGGCTACACCTTC	CASSFTGSYGYTF
-	TRBV6-5	TRBJ1-1	many	TGTGCCAGCAGTTACGGGAGTATGAACACTGAAGCTTTCTTT	CASSYGSMNTEAFF
-	TRBV5-1	TRBJ1-2	-	TGCGCCAGCAGCTTGGGATGGGGAGGCGACTATGGCTACACCTTC	CASSLGWGGDYGYTF
-	TRBV28	TRBJ1-2	many	TGTGCCGGCGCCCGCCGGGACAAGACCCTTTCCCTCTATGGCTACACCTTC	CAGARRDKTLSLYGYTF
-	TRBV5-1	TRBJ2-7	many	TGCGCCAGCAGCTCCTACGGGGGCCACTACGAGCAGTACTTC	CASSSYGGHYEQYF
-	TRBV28	TRBJ1-2	once	TGTGCCAGCAGTTTCGGAGGGGTAGCGGGCGGCTACACCTTC	CASSFGGVAGGYTF
TRBD2	TRBV28	TRBJ2-7	few	TGTGCCAGCAGTTCGCTGGACTTAGCGGGCGAGCAGTACTTC	CASSSLDLAGEQYF
-	TRBV30	TRBJ2-7	many	TGTGCCTGGTATGGGGACGAGCAGTACTTC	CAWYGDEQYF
-	TRBV6-2/TRBV6-3	TRBJ1-2	once	TGTGCCAGCAGGATATACAAGGGGGTCCTGGGGAACTATGGCTACACCTTC	CASRIYKGVLGNYGYTF
-	TRBV6-2/TRBV6-3	TRBJ1-1	-	TGTGCCAGCAGTTACTCGAGTTGGAGTGAAGCTTTCTTT	CASSYSSWSEAFF
-	TRBV10-3	TRBJ2-7	many	TGTGCCATCAGTGAGAGTATGGTCAGTTCCTACGAGCAGTACTTC	CAISESMVSSYEQYF
-	TRBV7-9	TRBJ1-2	-	TGTGCCAGCAGCTCGGGTGGAGCGCTCTATGGCTACACCTTC	CASSSGGALYGYTF
TRBD1	TRBV28	TRBJ1-2	many	TGTGCCAGCAGATCCAACCGGGACAGGCTTAGGGGCTATGGCTACACCTTC	CASRSNRDRLRGYGYTF
-	TRBV6-5	TRBJ1-1	many	TGTGCCAGCAGTTACTCGATGCTGTTGGAGGGCACTGAAGCTTTCTTT	CASSYSMLLEGTEAFF
-	TRBV20-1	TRBJ2-7	many	TGCAGTGCTAGCACCCACGGAGGGTCCTACGAGCAGTACTTC	CSASTHGGSYEQYF